Below are 18 T cell receptor beta chains sequenced from a single sample in a study of T cell responses to AZD1222 COVID-19 vaccine. The protocol was immunoSEQ multiplex PCR, while the TCRdb copy is restricted to in-frame clones and leaves out a portion. The sample lists 55,000 to 65,000 clones, nearly 90% seen once, with 6% to 7.5% in the top ten. This sample comprised peripheral blood, obtained 28 days after the second AZD1222 dose. Receptor source: an adult who received the AZD1222 COVID-19 vaccine.

The chain couples TRBV9 to TRBJ2-7; 11 bases are shared with TRBD2. V was pared by 2 bases and J by 0 bases, with 1 base of the junction left unmatched. From germline, CDR1 is SGDLS and CDR2 YYNGEE. The CDR3 spans 15 residues. In DNA form, the CDR3 reads TGTGCCAGCAGCGTCGGGACTAGCGGCTCCTACGAGCAGTACTTC. This translates into CASSVGTSGSYEQYF.

This clone appeared a single time. DNA of the CDR3: TGTGCCAGCAGCGTAGGACAGGGGCCCCCCTACGAGCAGTACTTC. It translates to CASSVGQGPPYEQYF. The genes are TRBV9 and TRBJ2-7; TRBD1 matches at 8 bases. V lost 0 bases and J lost 2; bases outside the gene matches: 4. The CDR3 loop spans 15 amino acids. From germline, CDR1 is SGDLS and CDR2 YYNGEE.

V and J are TRBV3-1 (or the pseudogene TRBV3-2) and TRBJ2-7; a possible D gene is TRBD2 (5 bases). CDR1 and CDR2 (germline): LGHDT, YNNKEL (reference sequence). The CDR3 totals 13 residues. V lost 1 base, J lost 4 bases, and 8 bases lay in between. CDR3: CASSQGRDYEQYF. The CDR3 DNA is TGTGCCAGCAGCCAAGGACGGGATTACGAGCAGTACTTC.

This clone was counted once. This CDR3 reads CASSYSGSGATYEQYF. The CDR3 region has the DNA TGTGCCAGCAGTTACTCTGGGAGCGGGGCCACCTACGAGCAGTACTTC. The chain combines TRBV6-2 or TRBV6-3 with TRBJ2-7, with 7 bases aligning to TRBD2. This CDR3 has 16 residues. Trimming took 0 bases from V and 2 from J; bases not matched to a gene: 7. Germline V gene lookup returns CDR1 MNHEY and CDR2 SVGEGT.

This clone was observed a single time. This chain connects TRBV5-1 to TRBJ1-2, with TRBD1 identical over 7 bases. Germline CDR1 reads SGHRS; CDR2 reads YFSETQ. The CDR3 consists of 13 residues. Trimming removed 3 bases from V and 6 bases from J; junction bases left unmatched: 5. CDR3 sequence (DNA): TGCGCCAGCAGCTGGGGACAGACCAATGGCTACACCTTC. It translates to CASSWGQTNGYTF.

The rearrangement links TRBV4-1 to TRBJ1-2; 7 bases fit TRBD1. From germline, CDR1 is MGHRA and CDR2 YSYEKL. The CDR3 is made up of 16 amino acids. V was clipped by 3 bases and J by 5 bases; unmatched bases: 12. The CDR3 region has the DNA TGCGCCAGCAGCCAGGGTCCGGGACAGCCCTTTTATGGCTACACCTTC. Its protein product is CASSQGPGQPFYGYTF.

The gene calls are TRBV10-3 and TRBJ1-6, with D possibly matching TRBD1 (6 bases). Germline V gives CDR1 ENHRY, CDR2 SYGVKD. V was shortened by 10 bases and J by 7 bases, with 23 bases between the two germline ends. CDR3 length: 16 amino acids. As DNA, the CDR3 is TGTGCCACGAAAAATAGGTCCGGGACACAGAATTCACCCCTCCACTTT. Its translation is CATKNRSGTQNSPLHF.

As DNA, the CDR3 is TGTGCCACCAGCAGAGATTTAGGGACTAGCGGGGACCAGAATGAGCAGTTCTTC. It translates to CATSRDLGTSGDQNEQFF. V is TRBV15 and J is TRBJ2-1, with 13 bases fitting TRBD2. The V gene end was trimmed by 0 bases and the J gene end by 7 bases; junction bases not matched to a gene: 9. This CDR3 comprises 18 residues. Germline V gene data show CDR1 as LNHNV and CDR2 as YYDKDF (reference sequence).

The chain is built from TRBV4-1 and TRBJ2-7; weak D call: TRBD2 (6 bases). Germline CDR1 reads MGHRA; CDR2 reads YSYEKL. Trimming shortened V by 1 base and J by 0 bases, and 10 bases separated the two germline ends. CDR3 length: 15 amino acids. Here the CDR3 DNA reads TGCGCCAGCAGCCAAGGAAGGGAGGACTCCTACGAGCAGTACTTC. This translates into CASSQGREDSYEQYF.

V usage is TRBV12-3 or TRBV12-4 and J usage is TRBJ2-7; D gene uncertain. V lost 6 bases to trimming and J lost 1 base, with 10 bases between them. The CDR3 runs 13 residues. The CDR3 DNA sequence: TGTGCCAGCAGGGTACAGACATCCTACGAGCAGTACTTC. Translating gives CASRVQTSYEQYF.

The chain employs TRBV30 and TRBJ1-2, with D possibly being TRBD1 (5 bases). The germline V and J ends were trimmed by 4 bases and 7 bases, with 10 bases remaining between them. The CDR3 consists of 11 residues. Germline CDR1 GTSNPN, CDR2 SVGIG (reference sequence). The CDR3, as DNA: TGTGCCTGGACAGGGTCGGTTGGCTACACCTTC. Its translation: CAWTGSVGYTF.

The J gene is TRBJ2-1, the V gene TRBV27; TRBD1 matches 7 bases. CDR1 and CDR2 from the germline V gene are MNHEY and SMNVEV (reference sequence). The CDR3 sequence is 13 residues long. Trimming at V came to 2 bases and at J to 14 bases, leaving 9 bases not matched to a gene. The CDR3 sequence is CASSLRTGTEKFF. DNA for the CDR3: TGTGCCAGCAGTTTAAGGACCGGGACAGAGAAGTTCTTC.

The chain uses TRBV19 and TRBJ1-6, with TRBD1 matching over 7 bases. This CDR3 has 14 amino acids. Germline CDR1 reads LNHDA; CDR2 reads SQIVND (reference sequence). V shed 8 bases, J shed 5 bases, and the junction held 6 bases outside the gene matches. CDR3 DNA: TGTGCCAGTGGTGGGGACAGCAATAATTCACCCCTCCACTTT. Amino acids: CASGGDSNNSPLHF.

The genes are TRBV30 and TRBJ2-4; D remains ambiguous. Trimming took 1 base from V and 3 from J, leaving 7 bases between them. Per the germline V gene, CDR1 is GTSNPN and CDR2 is SVGIG (reference sequence). This CDR3 has 13 amino acids. Here the CDR3 reads CAWSGTVKNIQYF. The CDR3 region has the DNA TGTGCCTGGAGTGGGACGGTCAAAAACATTCAGTACTTC.

This clone was counted only a few times. The chain uses TRBV7-9 and TRBJ1-1; weak D call: TRBD1 (5 bases). Germline CDR1 reads SEHNR; CDR2 reads FQNEAQ (reference sequence). The V end was cut by 4 bases, the J end by 0 bases, with 15 bases between. The CDR3 has 16 residues. The CDR3 sequence: CASSSNPAGLNTEAFF. In DNA form, the CDR3 reads TGTGCCAGCAGCTCAAACCCAGCAGGGCTGAACACTGAAGCTTTCTTT.

This clone was seen a single time. The chain couples TRBV9 to TRBJ2-1, with a weak D call TRBD2 (5 bases). The germline CDR1 and CDR2 sequences are SGDLS and YYNGEE. V lost 4 bases and J 6 bases, leaving 17 bases between the germline ends. The CDR3 length is 15 residues. CDR3 DNA sequence: TGTGCCAGCAGCCCACGGGCGGACTTGGGCAATGAGCAGTTCTTC. Translation gives CASSPRADLGNEQFF.

A few counts support this clone. The rearrangement links TRBV27 to TRBJ2-2, with 11 bases identical to TRBD1. The junction had 9 bases not matched to a gene; V was cut back by 6 bases and J by 6 bases. The CDR3 runs 16 residues. Germline CDR1 MNHEY, CDR2 SMNVEV (reference sequence). Written as DNA, the CDR3 is TGTGCCAGCAGGCGGACAGGGGGCGCTTCTTCCGGGGAGCTGTTTTTT. As protein: CASRRTGGASSGELFF.

This clone appeared once. V and J are TRBV6-2 or TRBV6-3 and TRBJ1-1; D remains ambiguous. The V and J ends lost 0 bases and 5 bases respectively, with 16 bases between them. The CDR3 consists of 16 residues. CDR1 and CDR2 (germline): MNHEY, SVGEGT. The CDR3 sequence: CASSYSSSGLETEAFF. As DNA, the CDR3 is TGTGCCAGCAGTTACTCGTCCTCGGGGTTAGAAACTGAAGCTTTCTTT.